This T cell receptor beta chain emerged from a study of spatial heterogeneity in lung cancer. On the study more broadly: Each distinct TCR and UMI combination averaged more than ten appearances in raw reads.

Time point of the sample: sample taken at primary tumor resection. No cells were sorted before sequencing. The whole RNA sequenced was extracted from tumor, nontumor lung or frozen PBMC. Every individual TCR cDNA molecule carried its own unique molecular identifier, which allowed correction of PCR and sequencing errors. One entry per CDR3 protein results from TCRdb running MiXCR on the 5' RACE reads. The table has about 85,000 distinct CDR3 sequences, about 20% seen once; the top ten hold around 5.9%. The CDR3 has 14 amino acids. The V end was cut by 7 bases, the J end by 5 bases, with 16 bases between. The germline V gene encodes CDR1 LNHDA and CDR2 SQIVND (reference sequence).

This specimen was PBMCs, taken at surgery. The chain recombines TRBV19 with TRBJ2-3, with D perhaps given as TRBD1 or TRBD2 (7 bases each). The TCR sequence derives from a male donor with early-stage non-small cell lung cancer. The CDR3 sequence is CASKRQGGGDTQYF. CDR3 sequence (DNA): TGTGCCAGTAAAAGACAGGGAGGGGGAGATACGCAGTATTTT. Based on the CDR3 plus reference TRBV19 and TRBJ2-3, the full variable domain is DGGITQSPKYLFRKEGQNVTLSCEQNLNHDAMYWYRQDPGQGLRLIYYSQIVNDFQKGDIAEGYSVSREKKESFPLTVTSAQKNPTAFYLCASKRQGGGDTQYFGPGTRLTVL.